One sample yielded the 18 T cell receptor beta chains listed below, sequenced in a study of response to subunit inactivated influenza vaccine. TCRdb processed the RT-PCR reads anew with MiXCR; each CDR3 protein has one entry. The table lists around 520,000 distinct CDR3 sequences, around 11% of them singletons, with roughly 10% in the top ten. The specimen was PBMCs from blood, collected on the day of vaccination. The receptors originated from a middle-aged man who received an inactivated influenza vaccine.

The chain carries TRBV12-3 or TRBV12-4 and TRBJ2-7; TRBD2 agrees at 11 bases. Trimming cost V 2 bases and J 2 bases; bases outside gene matches: 2. This CDR3 is 15 amino acids long. For the CDR3, the DNA is TGTGCCAGCAGTTTACTGACTAGCGGGGCCTACGAGCAGTACTTC. Amino acids: CASSLLTSGAYEQYF.

The table lists this clonotype with a few counts. The chain couples TRBV19 to TRBJ1-5; D gene uncertain. Between the trimmed V and J ends, which lost 0 bases and 4 bases, there was a span of 16 bases. Germline CDR1 reads LNHDA; CDR2 reads SQIVND (reference sequence). The CDR3 contains 17 residues. Here the CDR3 reads CASSIDPADGLNQPQHF. The DNA of the CDR3 is TGTGCCAGTAGTATAGATCCAGCGGACGGACTAAATCAGCCCCAGCATTTT.

The rearrangement uses TRBV4-3 and TRBJ2-1, with 13 bases aligning to TRBD2. V trimming: 3 bases; J trimming: 5 bases; junction bases outside the gene matches: 7. Germline V gives CDR1 LGHNA, CDR2 YSLEER. The length of the CDR3 is 17 residues. As DNA, the CDR3 is TGCGCCAGCAGCCAGGCCCCGGGACTAGCGGGAAACAATGAGCAGTTCTTC. Translation gives CASSQAPGLAGNNEQFF.

The chain combines TRBV4-2 with TRBJ1-2; unclear D gene. V was clipped by 0 bases and J by 1 base, with 6 bases between them. Germline CDR1 LGHNA, CDR2 YNFKEQ. The CDR3 extends over 14 amino acids. This CDR3 is CASSQDAGNYGYTF. In DNA, the CDR3 is TGTGCCAGCAGCCAAGATGCTGGTAACTATGGCTACACCTTC.

The chain is built from TRBV15 and TRBJ2-5; 9 nucleotides align to TRBD2. V trimming: 9 bases; J trimming: 5 bases; junction bases outside the gene matches: 13. Germline CDR1 is LNHNV and CDR2 is YYDKDF (reference sequence). The CDR3 spans 15 residues. The CDR3 loop is CATMRGGALEETQYF. The CDR3 region has the DNA TGTGCCACGATGCGGGGGGGGGCCCTTGAGGAGACCCAGTACTTC.

This clonotype was counted between two and nine times. The rearrangement joins TRBV5-1 to TRBJ1-4; no definite D call. The CDR3 is 14 residues long. Germline V gene sequence: CDR1 SGHRS, CDR2 YFSETQ. V lost 3 bases and J 4 bases, leaving 10 bases between the germline ends. The CDR3: CASSWGGINEKLFF. Here the CDR3 DNA reads TGCGCCAGCAGCTGGGGAGGGATTAATGAAAAACTGTTTTTT.

The J gene is TRBJ2-3, the V gene TRBV12-3 or TRBV12-4, with D possibly being TRBD2 (5 bases). Trimming took 3 bases from V and 0 from J, leaving 16 bases between them. The CDR3 sequence is 17 residues long. The CDR3 loop is CASSFGKRSTSTDTQYF. DNA of the CDR3: TGTGCCAGCAGTTTCGGGAAAAGAAGTACTAGCACAGATACGCAGTATTTT.

This clonotype showed up just a few times. The V gene is TRBV6-1, the J gene TRBJ1-2; D is perhaps TRBD1 (6 bases). Per germline, CDR1 MNHNS and CDR2 SASEGT. Trimming cost V 6 bases and J 6 bases, with 14 bases left between them. CDR3 size: 13 residues. The CDR3 sequence: CASSPTGSNGYTF. For the CDR3, the DNA is TGTGCCAGCAGCCCGACAGGTTCGAATGGCTACACCTTC.

This clonotype has ten or more counts. The genes are TRBV4-2 and TRBJ1-5; TRBD1 aligns across 8 bases. The CDR3 length is 15 residues. The germline V gene has CDR1 LGHNA and CDR2 YNFKEQ. V was pared by 2 bases and J by 6 bases, with 6 bases of the junction left unmatched. CDR3 in DNA: TGTGCCAGCAGCCAAACGACAGGGGTTGGTCAGCCCCAGCATTTT. This encodes CASSQTTGVGQPQHF.

The table lists this clonotype with a few counts. The chain links TRBV27 to TRBJ2-3; D remains unclear. CDR3 length: 13 amino acids. The germline gives CDR1 MNHEY, CDR2 SMNVEV (reference sequence). V was shortened by 6 bases and J by 6 bases, with 13 bases between the two germline ends. The CDR3 sequence is CASRPRVGDTQYF. CDR3 DNA sequence: TGTGCCAGCAGACCTAGGGTGGGGGATACGCAGTATTTT.

As for this clonotype: One end of the junction is discordant with germline, which a read error may explain. The DNA for the CDR3 is TGTGCCAGCAGCCCGACATGGACCACCGTGGAGCTGTTTTTT. It codes for CASSPTWTTVELFF. V usage is TRBV7-2 and J usage is TRBJ2-2; D not resolved. Germline CDR1 SGHTA, CDR2 FQGNSA. The CDR3 runs 14 residues.

This chain joins TRBV20-1 and TRBJ1-1; 11 nucleotides line up with TRBD1. CDR1 is DFQATT, CDR2 SNEGSKA, per germline (reference sequence). The CDR3 consists of 12 residues. The CDR3 reads CSVDRGLAEAFF. The CDR3 DNA follows: TGCAGCGTGGACAGGGGGCTTGCTGAAGCTTTCTTT.

This chain uses TRBV21-1 with TRBJ1-2. TRBV21-1 represents a pseudogene. The CDR3 length is 15 residues. The CDR3 region is CVSSNSPGAKYGYTF. CDR3 nucleotide sequence: TGTGTCAGCAGCAATTCTCCTGGGGCGAAGTATGGCTACACCTTC.

Turning to this clonotype: Relative to the germline gene, one junction end is altered; a read error may explain this. This sequence joins TRBV11-2 and TRBJ2-5; 9 bases line up with TRBD1. Germline values: CDR1 SGHAT, CDR2 FQNNGV. The CDR3 loop spans 17 amino acids. The CDR3 DNA is TGTGCCAGCAGCTCAAGATTTAGGACAGGGGTAACAGAGACCCGGTACTTC. Translating it yields CASSSRFRTGVTETRYF.

A few counts support this clonotype. The chain employs TRBV10-3 and TRBJ1-2; 7 bases fit TRBD1. The J segment lost 0 bases and the V segment lost 4 bases, leaving 5 bases of the junction unmatched. Germline values: CDR1 ENHRY, CDR2 SYGVKD. The CDR3 consists of 15 residues. The CDR3 loop is CAISATGQSNYGYTF. In DNA form, the CDR3 reads TGTGCCATCAGTGCAACGGGACAGTCTAACTATGGCTACACCTTC.

This clonotype has a handful of counts. The chain has TRBV11-1 and TRBJ1-6, with 8 bases lining up with TRBD1. With 3 bases clipped from V and 5 bases from J, the junction kept 3 bases outside the gene matches. The length of the CDR3 is 15 residues. Germline values: CDR1 SGHAT, CDR2 FQDESV (reference sequence). Written as DNA, the CDR3 is TGTGCCAGCAGCTTCCGGGACAGGCATAATTCACCCCTCCACTTT. Its protein product is CASSFRDRHNSPLHF.

V is TRBV15 and J is TRBJ1-2; a possible D gene is TRBD1 (6 bases). The germline CDR1 and CDR2 sequences are LNHNV and YYDKDF (reference sequence). This CDR3 has 15 residues. V lost 3 bases and J 2 bases, leaving 13 bases between the germline ends. As DNA, the CDR3 is TGTGCCACCAGCAGCGCCAGGGGTGCAAACTATGGCTACACCTTC. Its protein product is CATSSARGANYGYTF. Full variable domain (missing parts from reference TRBV15 and TRBJ1-2): DAMVIQNPRYQVTQFGKPVTLSCSQTLNHNVMYWYQQKSSQAPKLLFHYYDKDFNNEADTPDNFQSRRPNTSFCFLDIRSPGLGDTAMYLCATSSARGANYGYTFGSGTRLTVV.

The V call is TRBV4-3, the J call TRBJ2-1, with TRBD2 matching over 10 bases. Trimming cost V 1 base and J 1 base; bases outside gene matches: 4. The V gene's germline CDR1 is LGHNA and CDR2 YSLEER. The CDR3 length is 17 residues. CDR3 loop: CASSQGVLAGSYNEQFF. The DNA for the CDR3 is TGCGCCAGCAGCCAAGGGGTACTAGCGGGGTCCTACAATGAGCAGTTCTTC.